The clone carrying this T cell receptor beta chain has more than one count but fewer than ten. These data belong to a study of blood T cells in healthy people across ages. At least 5 micrograms of total RNA were extracted per sample. The authors ran a second PCR of about 6 to 11 cycles using a sample-barcoded 5' primer and a J-beta primer mix. MiXCR, applied by TCRdb to the 5' RACE reads, yields one record per CDR3 protein. The data show more than 550,000 distinct CDR3 sequences, about 20% seen once. With 5 bases clipped from V and 5 bases from J, the junction kept 7 bases outside the gene matches. Germline values: CDR1 MNHNY, CDR2 SVGAGI (reference sequence). This CDR3 is 14 amino acids long.

The TCR sequence derives from a man aged 65-85 years in good health. The sequencing sample was made of blood. This chain joins TRBV6-6 and TRBJ2-7; 9 bases are shared with TRBD1. The DNA for the CDR3 is TGTGCCAGCAGTACCCGGGACAGGGAGGACGAGCAGTACTTC. Translating it yields CASSTRDREDEQYF.